These 10 T cell receptor beta chains came from one sample sequenced in a study of blood T cell repertoires in COVID-19. Assay used: immunoSEQ multiplex PCR; TCRdb lists only in-frame clones, some missing. The repertoire includes about 49,000 clones, around 87% of them detected once, and less than 2.5% sits in the top ten. Input material: peripheral blood. These receptors originate from a woman of 80 years or more with COVID-19, enrolled during active disease.

The CDR3 coding sequence is TGTGCCAGTAACCCCGGGAGTAATGAGCAGTTCTTC. Translating gives CASNPGSNEQFF. The chain has TRBV19 and TRBJ2-1, with D possibly matching TRBD2 (6 bases). Trimming stripped 7 bases from V and 7 bases from J, with 11 bases between. Germline CDR1 and CDR2: LNHDA and SQIVND (reference sequence). The CDR3 runs 12 residues.

In this sample, this clone turned up once. The V and J genes are TRBV27 and TRBJ1-5; TRBD1 matches 7 bases. Trimming at V came to 5 bases and at J to 0 bases, leaving 4 bases not matched to a gene. Germline V lookup: CDR1 MNHEY, CDR2 SMNVEV (reference sequence). The CDR3 sequence is 15 residues long. The CDR3 nucleotides read TGTGCCAGCAGTGGGAGACAGGGTAGCAATCAGCCCCAGCATTTT. Amino acid sequence: CASSGRQGSNQPQHF.

V gene TRBV5-1 combines with J gene TRBJ1-2; 11 nucleotides align to TRBD1. Germline lookup yields CDR1 SGHRS and CDR2 YFSETQ. This CDR3 is 16 amino acids long. Trimming removed 4 bases from V and 3 bases from J; junction bases left unmatched: 8. The CDR3 DNA follows: TGCGCCAGCAGCCTCCTCCTGGGACAGGGGGACTATGGCTACACCTTC. Encoded protein: CASSLLLGQGDYGYTF.

This chain uses TRBV9 with TRBJ1-5; maybe TRBD1 (6 bases). The CDR3 runs 15 residues. The ends were cut back, 4 bases at V and 0 bases at J, with 11 bases in the middle. Germline V gene data show CDR1 as SGDLS and CDR2 as YYNGEE. The CDR3 nucleotides read TGTGCCAGCAGCCAAGGACAGATTAGCAATCAGCCCCAGCATTTT. Its translation: CASSQGQISNQPQHF.

J is TRBJ1-1 and V is TRBV7-9, with TRBD1 matching 7 bases. CDR1 is SEHNR, CDR2 FQNEAQ, per germline (reference sequence). This CDR3 has 14 residues. V trimming: 2 bases; J trimming: 6 bases; junction bases outside the gene matches: 6. In nucleotides, the CDR3 is TGTGCCAGCAGCTTATCAGGGGGTTGGGCTGAAGCTTTCTTT. It codes for CASSLSGGWAEAFF.

This clone was detected only once. The DNA is omitted, as the CDR3 cannot be located on it reliably, and the CDR3 follows TCRdb's listing. The chain employs TRBV12-2 and TRBJ1-3; TRBD1 reflects the table's D call only, with no check against the DNA. TRBV12-2 is a known pseudogene. The CDR3 has 14 amino acids, counting both end residues. CDR3 loop: CASRLVGLGNTIYF.

The CDR3: CASSPTTGLDHVYGYTF. The CDR3, as DNA: TGTGCCAGCTCACCTACGACAGGCTTAGACCATGTCTATGGCTACACCTTC. The J gene is TRBJ1-2, the V gene TRBV18; possibly TRBD1 for D (6 bases). The length of the CDR3 is 17 residues. Germline CDR1 is KGHSH and CDR2 is LQKENI. Trimming shortened V by 3 bases and J by 4 bases, and 21 bases separated the two germline ends.

CDR3 sequence reads: CASSPDSYYGYTF. CDR3 bases: TGCGCCAGCAGCCCGGACAGTTACTATGGCTACACCTTC. The rearrangement links TRBV5-1 to TRBJ1-2, with D tentatively TRBD1 (6 bases). Trimming shortened V by 4 bases and J by 3 bases, and 10 bases separated the two germline ends. Germline lookup yields CDR1 SGHRS and CDR2 YFSETQ. The CDR3 length is 13 residues.

The rearrangement uses TRBV9 and TRBJ1-1, with D maybe TRBD1 (6 bases). Trimming took off 2 bases at V and 5 bases at J, with 13 bases between the two ends. Germline V gene lookup returns CDR1 SGDLS and CDR2 YYNGEE. The CDR3 spans 14 residues. The CDR3 loop is CASSVRPQGTEAFF. CDR3 coding DNA: TGTGCCAGCAGCGTGAGACCCCAGGGGACTGAAGCTTTCTTT.

This sequence joins TRBV6-6 and TRBJ2-7; 11 bases agree with TRBD1. Germline CDR1 MNHNY, CDR2 SVGAGI (reference sequence). V shed 6 bases, J shed 6 bases, and the junction held 13 bases outside the gene matches. This CDR3 contains 16 residues. CDR3 loop: CASRRGTGGTKVEQYF. DNA for the CDR3: TGTGCCAGCAGACGAGGGACAGGGGGGACTAAGGTCGAGCAGTACTTC.